This paragraph reports one T cell receptor (beta chain). Antigen: not known. TCRdb fed the RACE reads into MiXCR, producing one record per CDR3 protein. The sample includes approximately 71,000 distinct CDR3 sequences, 9.8% of them seen just once. Germline CDR1 and CDR2: LGHNA and YSLEER. V was pared by 0 bases and J by 3 bases, with 11 bases between. This CDR3 contains 15 residues. This entry comes from a study of human T cells and chemical hapten exposure. On the study more broadly: Patch tests put 0.01% DPC on the upper back, read at 6 days. Largely, small differences in pooled library volume made per-sample TCR yields vary. Points from the study as a whole: Expanded TCRs showed more large CDR3 clusters than pre-sensitization or healthy control sets.

This sample's time point: patch test 1, 2 weeks after DPC sensitization. The treatment here: therapeutic diphenylcyclopropenone sensitization with weekly scalp DPC. Unfractionated whole blood was the source from which total RNA was extracted. The chain is built from TRBV4-3 and TRBJ1-2; D gene ambiguous. The TCR was taken from a woman aged 35 to 49 with alopecia areata. Some clones in this sample may be carry-over from other donors' samples. The sample here was whole blood, taken in connection with sensitization to the hapten diphenylcyclopropenone (DPC). This CDR3 is CASSQEIPQHYGYTF. CDR3 coding DNA: TGCGCCAGCAGCCAAGAAATCCCACAGCACTATGGCTACACCTTC.